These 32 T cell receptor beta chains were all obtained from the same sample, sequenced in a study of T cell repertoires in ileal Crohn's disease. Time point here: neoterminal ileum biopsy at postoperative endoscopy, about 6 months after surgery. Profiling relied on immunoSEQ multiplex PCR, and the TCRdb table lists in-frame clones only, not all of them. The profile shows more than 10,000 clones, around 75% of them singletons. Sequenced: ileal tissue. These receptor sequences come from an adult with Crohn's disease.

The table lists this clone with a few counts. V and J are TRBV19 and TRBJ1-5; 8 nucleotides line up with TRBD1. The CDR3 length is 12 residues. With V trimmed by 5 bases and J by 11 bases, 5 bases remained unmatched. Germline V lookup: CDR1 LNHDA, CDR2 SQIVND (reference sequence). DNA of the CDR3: TGTGCCAGTAGTCTACGACAGGGGACCCAGCATTTT. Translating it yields CASSLRQGTQHF.

The CDR3 DNA follows: TGTGCCAGTAGTGTAGGACAGGGGGCTTCCTACGAGCAGTACTTC. Protein sequence: CASSVGQGASYEQYF. The V and J genes are TRBV19 and TRBJ2-7, with 11 bases lining up with TRBD1. Looked up from germline, CDR1 is LNHDA and CDR2 is SQIVND (reference sequence). The CDR3 extends over 15 amino acids. V shed 5 bases and J 1 base; nucleotides not matched to a gene: 4.

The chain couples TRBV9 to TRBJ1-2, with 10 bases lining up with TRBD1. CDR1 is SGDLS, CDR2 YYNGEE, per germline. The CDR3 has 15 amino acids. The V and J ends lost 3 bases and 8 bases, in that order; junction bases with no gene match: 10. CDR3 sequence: CASSGRDRGQGGYTF. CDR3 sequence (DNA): TGTGCCAGCAGCGGCCGGGACAGGGGCCAAGGGGGCTACACCTTC.

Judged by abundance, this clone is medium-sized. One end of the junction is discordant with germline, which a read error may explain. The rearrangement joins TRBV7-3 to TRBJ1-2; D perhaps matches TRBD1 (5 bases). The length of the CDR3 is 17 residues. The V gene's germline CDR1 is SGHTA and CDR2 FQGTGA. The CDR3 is CASSLTVVGGRNYGYTF. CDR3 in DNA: TGTGCCAGCAGCCTAACTGTTGTCGGGGGAAGGAACTATGGCTACACCTTC.

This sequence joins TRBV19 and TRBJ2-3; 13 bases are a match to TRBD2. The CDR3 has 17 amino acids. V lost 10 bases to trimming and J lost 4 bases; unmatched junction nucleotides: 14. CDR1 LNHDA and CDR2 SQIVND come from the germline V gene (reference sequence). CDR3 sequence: CATSSVTSGGASDTQYF. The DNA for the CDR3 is TGTGCCACATCCTCTGTCACTAGCGGGGGGGCCTCAGATACGCAGTATTTT.

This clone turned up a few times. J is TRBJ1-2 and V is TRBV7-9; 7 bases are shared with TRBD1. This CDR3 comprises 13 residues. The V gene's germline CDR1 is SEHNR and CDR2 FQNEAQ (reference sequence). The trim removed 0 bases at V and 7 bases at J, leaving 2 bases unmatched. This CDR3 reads CASSLAGGFGYTF. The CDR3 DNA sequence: TGTGCCAGCAGCTTAGCAGGGGGCTTTGGCTACACCTTC.

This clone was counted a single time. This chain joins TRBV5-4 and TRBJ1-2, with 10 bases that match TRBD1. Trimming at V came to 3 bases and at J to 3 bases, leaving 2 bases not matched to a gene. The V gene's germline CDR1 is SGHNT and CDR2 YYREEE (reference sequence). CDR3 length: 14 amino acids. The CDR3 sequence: CASSSTGGDYGYTF. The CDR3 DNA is TGTGCCAGCAGCTCGACAGGGGGCGACTATGGCTACACCTTC.

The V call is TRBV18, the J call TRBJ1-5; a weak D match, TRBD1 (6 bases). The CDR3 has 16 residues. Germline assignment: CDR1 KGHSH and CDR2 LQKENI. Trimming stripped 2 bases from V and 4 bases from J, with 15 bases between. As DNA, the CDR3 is TGTGCCAGCTCACCAAAAGGGACAAGTCAAAATCAGCCCCAGCATTTT. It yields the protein CASSPKGTSQNQPQHF.

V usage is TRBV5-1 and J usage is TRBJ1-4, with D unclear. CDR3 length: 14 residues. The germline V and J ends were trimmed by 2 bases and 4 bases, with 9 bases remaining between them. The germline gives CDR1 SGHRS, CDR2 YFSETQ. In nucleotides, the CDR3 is TGCGCCAGCAGCTTTGTGGCCCGTAATGAAAAACTGTTTTTT. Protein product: CASSFVARNEKLFF.

CDR3 in DNA: TGTGCCCATCTCACCGGGATATCGAAGTCACCCCTCCACTTT. Protein product: CAHLTGISKSPLHF. The chain has TRBV11-3 and TRBJ1-6; D is uncertain. Germline V lookup: CDR1 SGHNT, CDR2 YENEEA. The CDR3 spans 14 residues. The V end was cut by 11 bases, the J end by 10 bases, with 21 bases between.

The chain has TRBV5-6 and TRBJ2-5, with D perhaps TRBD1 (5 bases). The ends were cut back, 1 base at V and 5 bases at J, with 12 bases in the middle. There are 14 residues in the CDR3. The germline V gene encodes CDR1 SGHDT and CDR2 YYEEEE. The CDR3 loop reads CASSLLGPEETQYF. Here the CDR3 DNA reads TGTGCCAGCAGCTTGCTGGGGCCGGAGGAGACCCAGTACTTC.

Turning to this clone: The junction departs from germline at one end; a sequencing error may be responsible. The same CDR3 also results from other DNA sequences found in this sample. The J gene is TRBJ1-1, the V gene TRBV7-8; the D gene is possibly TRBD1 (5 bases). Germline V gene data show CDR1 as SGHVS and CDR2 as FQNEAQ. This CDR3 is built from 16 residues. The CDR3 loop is CASSLVRQRTKSEAFF. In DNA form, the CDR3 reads TGTGCTAGCAGCTTAGTCCGACAGAGAACTAAATCTGAAGCTTTCTTT.

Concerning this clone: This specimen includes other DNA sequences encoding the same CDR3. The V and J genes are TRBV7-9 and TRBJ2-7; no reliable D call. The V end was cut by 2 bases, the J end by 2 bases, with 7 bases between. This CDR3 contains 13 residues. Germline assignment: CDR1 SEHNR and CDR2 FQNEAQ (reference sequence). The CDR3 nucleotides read TGTGCCAGCAGCTTACCTAATACCTACGAGCAGTACTTC. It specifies CASSLPNTYEQYF.

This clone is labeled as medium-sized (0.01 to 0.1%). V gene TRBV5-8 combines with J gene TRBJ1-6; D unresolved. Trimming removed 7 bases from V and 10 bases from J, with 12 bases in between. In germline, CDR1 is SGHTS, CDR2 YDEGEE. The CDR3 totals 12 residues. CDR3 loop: CASAQNGSPLHF. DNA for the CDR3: TGTGCCAGCGCACAAAACGGGTCACCCCTCCACTTT. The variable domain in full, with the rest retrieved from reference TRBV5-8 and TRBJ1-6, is EAGVTQSPTHLIKTRGQQATLRCSPISGHTSVYWYQQALGLGLQFLLWYDEGEERNRGNFPPRFSGRQFPNYSSELNVNALELEDSALYLCASAQNGSPLHFGNGTRLTVT.

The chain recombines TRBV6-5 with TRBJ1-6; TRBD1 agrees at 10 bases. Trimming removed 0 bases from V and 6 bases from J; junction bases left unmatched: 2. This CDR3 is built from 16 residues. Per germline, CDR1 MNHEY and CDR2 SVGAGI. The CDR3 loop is CASSYSGQGFNSPLHF. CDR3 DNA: TGTGCCAGCAGTTACTCGGGACAGGGGTTTAATTCACCCCTCCACTTT.

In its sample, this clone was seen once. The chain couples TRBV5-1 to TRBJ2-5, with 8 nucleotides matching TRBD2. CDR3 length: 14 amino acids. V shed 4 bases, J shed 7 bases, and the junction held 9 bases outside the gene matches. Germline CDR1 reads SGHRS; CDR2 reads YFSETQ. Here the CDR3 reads CASSPEREQGTQYF. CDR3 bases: TGCGCCAGCAGCCCGGAGCGGGAGCAGGGGACCCAGTACTTC.

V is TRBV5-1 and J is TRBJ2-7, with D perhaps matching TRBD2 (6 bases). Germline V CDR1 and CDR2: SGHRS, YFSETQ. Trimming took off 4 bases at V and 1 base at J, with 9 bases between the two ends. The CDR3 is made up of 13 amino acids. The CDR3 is CASSPGLSYEQYF. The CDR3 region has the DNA TGCGCCAGCAGCCCGGGACTTTCCTACGAGCAGTACTTC. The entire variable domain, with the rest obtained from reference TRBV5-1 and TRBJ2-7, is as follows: KAGVTQTPRYLIKTRGQQVTLSCSPISGHRSVSWYQQTPGQGLQFLFEYFSETQRNKGNFPGRFSGRQFSNSRSEMNVSTLELGDSALYLCASSPGLSYEQYFGPGTRLTVT.

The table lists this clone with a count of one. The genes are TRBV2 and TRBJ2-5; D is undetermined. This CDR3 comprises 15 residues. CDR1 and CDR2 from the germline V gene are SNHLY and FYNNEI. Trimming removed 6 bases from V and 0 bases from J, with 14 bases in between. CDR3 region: CASRGPRMYQETQYF. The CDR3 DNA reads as TGTGCCAGCAGGGGCCCCCGGATGTACCAAGAGACCCAGTACTTC. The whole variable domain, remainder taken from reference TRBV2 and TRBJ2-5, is EPEVTQTPSHQVTQMGQEVILRCVPISNHLYFYWYRQILGQKVEFLVSFYNNEISEKSEIFDDQFSVERPDGSNFTLKIRSTKLEDSAMYFCASRGPRMYQETQYFGPGTRLLVL.

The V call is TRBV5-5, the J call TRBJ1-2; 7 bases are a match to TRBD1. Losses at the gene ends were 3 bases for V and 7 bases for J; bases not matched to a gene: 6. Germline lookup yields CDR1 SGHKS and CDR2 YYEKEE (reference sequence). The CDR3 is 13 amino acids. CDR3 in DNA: TGTGCCAGCAGCTACCGACAGGGAGCTGGCTACACCTTC. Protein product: CASSYRQGAGYTF.

The CDR3 sequence is CASSFGGTEAFF. CDR3 coding DNA: TGTGCCAGCAGCTTCGGGGGCACTGAAGCTTTCTTT. The genes are TRBV5-4 and TRBJ1-1; tentative D call: TRBD1 (5 bases). V was pared by 2 bases and J by 4 bases, with 6 bases between. This CDR3 spans 12 amino acids. Germline CDR1 and CDR2: SGHNT and YYREEE (reference sequence).

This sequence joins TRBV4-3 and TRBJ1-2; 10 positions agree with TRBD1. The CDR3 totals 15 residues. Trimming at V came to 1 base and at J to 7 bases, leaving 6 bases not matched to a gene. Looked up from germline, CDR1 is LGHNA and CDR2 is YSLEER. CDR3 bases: TGCGCCAGCAGCCAAGTAAGACAGGGGGCTTCTGGCTACACCTTC. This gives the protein CASSQVRQGASGYTF.

CDR3 DNA: TGTGCCAGCCCAACCAGGCCCTCGTACGGAAACACCATATATTTT. This encodes CASPTRPSYGNTIYF. The V and J genes are TRBV6-4 and TRBJ1-3; no reliable D call. V lost 8 bases and J 4 bases, leaving 18 bases between the germline ends. The CDR3 sequence is 15 residues long. Germline V gene lookup returns CDR1 MRHNA and CDR2 SNTAGT.

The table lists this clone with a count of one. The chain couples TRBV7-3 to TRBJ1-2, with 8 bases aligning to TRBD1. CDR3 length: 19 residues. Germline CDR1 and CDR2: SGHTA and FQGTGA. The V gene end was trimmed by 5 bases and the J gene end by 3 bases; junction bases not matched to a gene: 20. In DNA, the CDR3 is TGTGCCAGCAGCCCGTCGCCCGGGACAGGACAGTTTGGTGACTATGGCTACACCTTC. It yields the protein CASSPSPGTGQFGDYGYTF. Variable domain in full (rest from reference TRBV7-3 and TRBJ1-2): GAGVSQTPSNKVTEKGKYVELRCDPISGHTALYWYRQSLGQGPEFLIYFQGTGAADDSGLPNDRFFAVRPEGSVSTLKIQRTERGDSAVYLCASSPSPGTGQFGDYGYTFGSGTRLTVV.

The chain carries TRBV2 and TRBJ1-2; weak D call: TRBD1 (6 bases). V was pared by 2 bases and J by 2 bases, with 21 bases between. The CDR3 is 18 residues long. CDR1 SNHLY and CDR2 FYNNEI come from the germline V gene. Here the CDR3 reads CASSEQGSPIKENYGYTF. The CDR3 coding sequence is TGTGCCAGCAGTGAACAGGGGTCGCCTATTAAAGAGAACTATGGCTACACCTTC.

The CDR3 DNA is TGTGCCAGCAGCCCGACTAGCGGGGGGCAGTTCTTC. Amino acid sequence: CASSPTSGGQFF. The rearrangement links TRBV6-5 to TRBJ2-1, with 12 bases matching TRBD2. The germline V gene encodes CDR1 MNHEY and CDR2 SVGAGI. CDR3 length: 12 residues. V was clipped by 6 bases and J by 12 bases; unmatched bases: 3.

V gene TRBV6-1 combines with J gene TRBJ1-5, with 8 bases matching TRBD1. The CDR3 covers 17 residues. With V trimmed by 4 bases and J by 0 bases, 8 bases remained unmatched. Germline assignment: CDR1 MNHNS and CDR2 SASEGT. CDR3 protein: CASSVRTGSYSNQPQHF. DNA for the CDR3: TGTGCCAGCAGTGTGAGGACAGGGTCCTATAGCAATCAGCCCCAGCATTTT.

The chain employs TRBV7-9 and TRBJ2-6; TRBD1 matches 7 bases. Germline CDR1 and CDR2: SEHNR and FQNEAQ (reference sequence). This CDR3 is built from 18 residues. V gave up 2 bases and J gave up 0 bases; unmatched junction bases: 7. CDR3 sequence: CASSLKGQSLSGANVLTF. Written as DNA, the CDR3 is TGTGCCAGCAGCTTAAAGGGACAGTCACTCTCTGGGGCCAACGTCCTGACTTTC.

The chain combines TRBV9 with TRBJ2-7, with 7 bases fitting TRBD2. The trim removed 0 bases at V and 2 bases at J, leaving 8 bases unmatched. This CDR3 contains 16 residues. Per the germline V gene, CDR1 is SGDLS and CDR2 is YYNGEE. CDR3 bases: TGTGCCAGCAGCGTAGTGGGGGGGGACCGTACCTACGAGCAGTACTTC. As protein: CASSVVGGDRTYEQYF. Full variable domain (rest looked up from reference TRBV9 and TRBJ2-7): DSGVTQTPKHLITATGQRVTLRCSPRSGDLSVYWYQQSLDQGLQFLIQYYNGEERAKGNILERFSAQQFPDLHSELNLSSLELGDSALYFCASSVVGGDRTYEQYFGPGTRLTVT.

CDR3 region: CASSLGGTSFSETQYF. The CDR3 coding sequence is TGTGCCAGCAGCTTGGGAGGCACCAGTTTTTCCGAGACCCAGTACTTC. The chain uses TRBV5-6 and TRBJ2-5; no clear D. CDR1 SGHDT and CDR2 YYEEEE come from the germline V gene. The germline V and J ends were trimmed by 0 bases and 5 bases, with 17 bases remaining between them. The CDR3 extends over 16 amino acids.

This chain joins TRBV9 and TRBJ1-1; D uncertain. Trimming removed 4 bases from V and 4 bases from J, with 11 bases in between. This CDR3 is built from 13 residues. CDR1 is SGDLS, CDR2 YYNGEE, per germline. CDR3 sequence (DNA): TGTGCCAGCAGCCCTCCCTCAGGCACTGAAGCTTTCTTT. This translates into CASSPPSGTEAFF.

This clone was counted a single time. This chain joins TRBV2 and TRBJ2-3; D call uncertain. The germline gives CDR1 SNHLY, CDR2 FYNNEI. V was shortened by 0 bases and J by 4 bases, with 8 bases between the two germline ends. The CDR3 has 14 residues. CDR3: CASSEATQADTQYF. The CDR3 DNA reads TGTGCCAGCAGTGAAGCGACCCAGGCAGATACGCAGTATTTT.

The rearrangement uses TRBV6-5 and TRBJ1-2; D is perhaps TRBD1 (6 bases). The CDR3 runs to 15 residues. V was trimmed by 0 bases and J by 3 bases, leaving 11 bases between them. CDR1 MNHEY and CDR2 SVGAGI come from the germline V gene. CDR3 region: CASSYSLTGYYGYTF. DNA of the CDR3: TGTGCCAGCAGTTACTCGCTGACAGGTTACTATGGCTACACCTTC.